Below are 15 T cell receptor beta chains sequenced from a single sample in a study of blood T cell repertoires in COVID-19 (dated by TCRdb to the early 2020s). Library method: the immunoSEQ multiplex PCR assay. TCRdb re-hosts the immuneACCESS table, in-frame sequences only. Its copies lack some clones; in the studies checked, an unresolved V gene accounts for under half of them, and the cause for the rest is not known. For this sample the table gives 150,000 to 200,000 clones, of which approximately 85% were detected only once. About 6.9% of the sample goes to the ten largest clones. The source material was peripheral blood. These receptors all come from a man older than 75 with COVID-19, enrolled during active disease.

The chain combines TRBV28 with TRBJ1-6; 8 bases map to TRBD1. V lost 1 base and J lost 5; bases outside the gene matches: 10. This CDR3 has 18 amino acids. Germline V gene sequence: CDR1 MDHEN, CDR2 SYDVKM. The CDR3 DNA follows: TGTGCCAGCAGTTTATCCGGGACAGGTTTCAGCAATAATTCACCCCTCCACTTT. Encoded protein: CASSLSGTGFSNNSPLHF.

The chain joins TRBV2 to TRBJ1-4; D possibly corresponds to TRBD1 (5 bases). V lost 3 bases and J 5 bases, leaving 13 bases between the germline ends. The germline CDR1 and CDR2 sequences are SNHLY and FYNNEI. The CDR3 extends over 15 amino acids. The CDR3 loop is CASSDGGNGNEKLFF. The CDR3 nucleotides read TGTGCCAGCAGTGATGGGGGGAATGGAAATGAAAAACTGTTTTTT.

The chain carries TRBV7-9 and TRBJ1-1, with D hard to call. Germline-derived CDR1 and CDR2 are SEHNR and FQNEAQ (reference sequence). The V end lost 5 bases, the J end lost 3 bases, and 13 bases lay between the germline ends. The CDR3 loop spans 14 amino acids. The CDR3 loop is CASSEWERDTEAFF. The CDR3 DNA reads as TGTGCCAGCAGCGAGTGGGAGAGGGACACTGAAGCTTTCTTT.

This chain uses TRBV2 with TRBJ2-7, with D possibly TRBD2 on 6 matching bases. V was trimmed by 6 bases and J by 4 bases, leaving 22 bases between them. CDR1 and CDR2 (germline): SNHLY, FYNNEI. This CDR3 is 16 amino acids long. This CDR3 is CASSLMRGPAGYEQYF. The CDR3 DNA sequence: TGTGCCAGCAGCCTTATGAGAGGGCCGGCGGGGTACGAGCAGTACTTC.

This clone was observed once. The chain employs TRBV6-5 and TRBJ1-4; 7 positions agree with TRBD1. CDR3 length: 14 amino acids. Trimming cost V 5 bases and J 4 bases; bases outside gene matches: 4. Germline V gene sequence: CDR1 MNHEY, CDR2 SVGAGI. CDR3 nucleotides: TGTGCCAGCAGTCGACAGGGCCTTAATGAAAAACTGTTTTTT. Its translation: CASSRQGLNEKLFF.

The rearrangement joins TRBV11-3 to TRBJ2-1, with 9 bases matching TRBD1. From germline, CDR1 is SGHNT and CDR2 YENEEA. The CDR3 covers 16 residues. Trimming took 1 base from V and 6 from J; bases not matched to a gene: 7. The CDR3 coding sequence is TGTGCCAGCAGCTTAGCGAGGACAGGGGCGCTCAATGAGCAGTTCTTC. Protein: CASSLARTGALNEQFF.

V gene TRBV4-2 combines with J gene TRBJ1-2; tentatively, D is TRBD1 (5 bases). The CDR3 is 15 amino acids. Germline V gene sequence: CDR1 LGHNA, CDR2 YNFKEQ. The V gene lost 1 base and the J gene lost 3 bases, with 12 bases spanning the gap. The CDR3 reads CASSQGEGLDYGYTF. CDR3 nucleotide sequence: TGTGCCAGCAGCCAAGGGGAGGGACTCGACTATGGCTACACCTTC.

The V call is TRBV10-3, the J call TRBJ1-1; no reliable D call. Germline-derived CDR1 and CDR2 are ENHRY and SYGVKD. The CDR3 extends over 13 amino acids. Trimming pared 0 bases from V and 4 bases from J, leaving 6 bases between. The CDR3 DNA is TGTGCCATCAGTGAGTCGAGAAGCACTGAAGCTTTCTTT. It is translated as CAISESRSTEAFF.

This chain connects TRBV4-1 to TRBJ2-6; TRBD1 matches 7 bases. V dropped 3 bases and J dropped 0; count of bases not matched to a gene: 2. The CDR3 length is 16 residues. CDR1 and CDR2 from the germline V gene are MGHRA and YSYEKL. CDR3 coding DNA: TGCGCCAGCAGCCACCGACAGGGCTCTGGGGCCAACGTCCTGACTTTC. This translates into CASSHRQGSGANVLTF.

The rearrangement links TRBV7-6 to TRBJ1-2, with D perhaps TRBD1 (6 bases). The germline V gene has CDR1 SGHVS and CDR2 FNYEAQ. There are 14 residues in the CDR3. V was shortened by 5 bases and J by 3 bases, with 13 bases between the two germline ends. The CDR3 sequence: CASSVGDKDYGYTF. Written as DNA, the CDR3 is TGTGCCAGCAGCGTCGGGGACAAGGACTATGGCTACACCTTC. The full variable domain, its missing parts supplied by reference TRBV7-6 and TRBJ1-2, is GAGVSQSPRYKVTKRGQDVALRCDPISGHVSLYWYRQALGQGPEFLTYFNYEAQQDKSGLPNDRFSAERPEGSISTLTIQRTEQRDSAMYRCASSVGDKDYGYTFGSGTRLTVV.

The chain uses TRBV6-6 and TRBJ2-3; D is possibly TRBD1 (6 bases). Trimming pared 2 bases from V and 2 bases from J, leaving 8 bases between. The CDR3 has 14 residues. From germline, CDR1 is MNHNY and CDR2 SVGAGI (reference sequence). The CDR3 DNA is TGTGCCAGCAGTTACGGACAGAACACAGATACGCAGTATTTT. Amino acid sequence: CASSYGQNTDTQYF.

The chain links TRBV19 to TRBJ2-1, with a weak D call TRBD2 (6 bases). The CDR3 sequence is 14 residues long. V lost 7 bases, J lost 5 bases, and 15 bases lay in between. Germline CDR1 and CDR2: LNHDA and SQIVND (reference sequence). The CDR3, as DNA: TGTGCCAGTACCGACCCCCCGGGAGACAATGAGCAGTTCTTC. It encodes CASTDPPGDNEQFF.

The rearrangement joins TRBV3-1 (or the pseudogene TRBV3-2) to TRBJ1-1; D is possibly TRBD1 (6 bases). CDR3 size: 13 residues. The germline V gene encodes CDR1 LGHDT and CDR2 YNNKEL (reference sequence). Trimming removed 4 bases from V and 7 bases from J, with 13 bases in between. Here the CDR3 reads CASSPRGGIEAFF. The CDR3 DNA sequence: TGTGCCAGCAGCCCCCGGGGGGGCATTGAAGCTTTCTTT.

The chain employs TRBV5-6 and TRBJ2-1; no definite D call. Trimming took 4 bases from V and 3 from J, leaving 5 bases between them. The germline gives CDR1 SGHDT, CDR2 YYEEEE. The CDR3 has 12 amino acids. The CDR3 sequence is CASSPNYNEQFF. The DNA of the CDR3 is TGTGCCAGCAGCCCTAACTACAATGAGCAGTTCTTC.

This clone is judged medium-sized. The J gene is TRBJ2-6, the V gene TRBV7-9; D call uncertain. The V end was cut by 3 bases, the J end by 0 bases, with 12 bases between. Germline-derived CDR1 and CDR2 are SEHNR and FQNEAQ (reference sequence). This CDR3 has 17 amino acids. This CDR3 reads CASSFGDGDSGANVLTF. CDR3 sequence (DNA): TGTGCCAGCAGCTTTGGAGACGGTGACTCTGGGGCCAACGTCCTGACTTTC.